This entry is about one TCR beta chain. Germline V lookup: CDR1 KGHSH, CDR2 LQKENI. This CDR3 comprises 15 residues. The ends were cut back, 3 bases at V and 1 base at J, with 12 bases in the middle. Per the original methods: For nucleated cells, counts were estimated from reference gene primer amplification. Sequencing used immunoSEQ multiplex PCR; TCRdb keeps in-frame clones, though not all of them. That table furnishes V, J and clone size, whereas the DNA furnished D and trimming. The sample consists of about 73,000 clones, 82% of them appearing once. These data come from a study of blood T cell repertoires in COVID-19. Across the whole study: From the United States, Italy and Spain came samples of acute and convalescent COVID-19. PBMCs, B-cell-depleted T cells, or T cells provided the cDNA or gDNA that made up the material.

This sequence was found in a woman aged 60-75 years with acute or convalescent COVID-19. V is TRBV18 and J is TRBJ1-1, with D possibly being TRBD1 (6 bases). The sequenced sample consisted of peripheral blood. CDR3 DNA: TGTGCCAGCTCACCCAGACAGGTTCGGAACACTGAAGCTTTCTTT. Translating gives CASSPRQVRNTEAFF.